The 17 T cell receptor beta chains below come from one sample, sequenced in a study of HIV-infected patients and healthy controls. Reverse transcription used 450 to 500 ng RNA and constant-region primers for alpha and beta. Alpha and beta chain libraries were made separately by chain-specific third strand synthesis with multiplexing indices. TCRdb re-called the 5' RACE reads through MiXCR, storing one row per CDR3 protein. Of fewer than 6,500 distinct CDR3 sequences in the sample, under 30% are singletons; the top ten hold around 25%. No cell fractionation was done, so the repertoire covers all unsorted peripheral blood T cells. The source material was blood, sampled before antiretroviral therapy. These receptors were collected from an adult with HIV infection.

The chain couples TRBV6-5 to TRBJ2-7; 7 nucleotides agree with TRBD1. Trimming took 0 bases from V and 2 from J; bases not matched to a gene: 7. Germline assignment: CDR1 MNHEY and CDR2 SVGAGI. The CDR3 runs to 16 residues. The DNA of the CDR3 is TGTGCCAGCAGTTACTCGACGGGACAGCGCACCTACGAGCAGTACTTC. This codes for CASSYSTGQRTYEQYF.

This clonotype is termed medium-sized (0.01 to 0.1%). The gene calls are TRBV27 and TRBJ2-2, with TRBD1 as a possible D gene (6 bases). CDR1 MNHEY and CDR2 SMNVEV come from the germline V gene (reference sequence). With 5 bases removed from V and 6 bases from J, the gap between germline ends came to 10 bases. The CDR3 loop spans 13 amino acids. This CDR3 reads CASSPTGPGELFF. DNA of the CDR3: TGTGCCAGCAGTCCAACAGGGCCCGGGGAGCTGTTTTTT.

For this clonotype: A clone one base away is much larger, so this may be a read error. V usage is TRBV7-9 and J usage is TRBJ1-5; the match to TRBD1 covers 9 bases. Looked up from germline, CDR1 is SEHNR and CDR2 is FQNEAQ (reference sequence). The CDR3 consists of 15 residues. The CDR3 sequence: CAISRTGAGDQPQHF. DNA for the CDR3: TGTGCCATCAGCCGGACAGGGGCGGGTGATCAGCCCCAGCATTTT.

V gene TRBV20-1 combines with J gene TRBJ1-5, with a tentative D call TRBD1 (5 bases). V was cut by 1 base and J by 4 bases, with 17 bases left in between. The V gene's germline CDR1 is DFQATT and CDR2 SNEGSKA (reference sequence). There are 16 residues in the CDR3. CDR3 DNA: TGCAGTGCTAGAGTGGGAGGGGCCCTTGGGAATCAGCCCCAGCATTTT. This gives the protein CSARVGGALGNQPQHF.

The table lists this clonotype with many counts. In DNA form, the CDR3 reads TGTGCCAGCAGCCGCTTGTTAGAGACCCAGTACTTC. The encoded protein is CASSRLLETQYF. The rearrangement uses TRBV7-2 and TRBJ2-5; D is ambiguous. The CDR3 runs 12 residues. V was clipped by 5 bases and J by 4 bases, with 8 bases between them. Germline V lookup: CDR1 SGHTA, CDR2 FQGNSA.

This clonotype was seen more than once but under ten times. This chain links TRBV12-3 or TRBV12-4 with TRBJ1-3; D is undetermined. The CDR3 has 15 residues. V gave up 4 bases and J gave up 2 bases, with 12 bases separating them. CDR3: CASSSGYGTGNTIYF. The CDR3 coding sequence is TGTGCCAGCAGTTCTGGATACGGAACTGGAAACACCATATATTTT.

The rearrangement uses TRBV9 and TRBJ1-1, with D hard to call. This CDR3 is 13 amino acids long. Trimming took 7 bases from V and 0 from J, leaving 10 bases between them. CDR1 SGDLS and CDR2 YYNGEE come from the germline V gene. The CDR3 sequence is CASQRHLNTEAFF. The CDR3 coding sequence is TGTGCCAGCCAACGACACCTGAACACTGAAGCTTTCTTT.

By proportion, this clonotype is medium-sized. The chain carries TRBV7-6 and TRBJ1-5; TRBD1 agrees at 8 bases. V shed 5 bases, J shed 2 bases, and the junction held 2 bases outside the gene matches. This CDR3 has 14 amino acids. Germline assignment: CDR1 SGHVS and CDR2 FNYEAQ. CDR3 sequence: CASSPTGGNQPQHF. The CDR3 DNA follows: TGTGCCAGCAGCCCGACAGGGGGCAATCAGCCCCAGCATTTT.

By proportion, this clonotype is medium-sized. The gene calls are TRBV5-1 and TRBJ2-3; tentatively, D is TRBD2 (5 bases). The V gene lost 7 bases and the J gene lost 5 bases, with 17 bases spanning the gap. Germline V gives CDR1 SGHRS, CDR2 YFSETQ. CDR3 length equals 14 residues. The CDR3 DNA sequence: TGCGCCAGCGGCATAGACACGGGGAGAGATACGCAGTATTTT. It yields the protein CASGIDTGRDTQYF.

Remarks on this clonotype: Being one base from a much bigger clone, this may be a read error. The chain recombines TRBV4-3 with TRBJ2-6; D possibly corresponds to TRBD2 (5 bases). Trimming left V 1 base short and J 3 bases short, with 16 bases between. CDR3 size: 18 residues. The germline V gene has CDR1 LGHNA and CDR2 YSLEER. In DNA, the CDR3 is TGCGCCAGCAGCCAAGGCCCCCCGGGGAGCTATGGGGCCAACGTCCTGACTTTC. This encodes CASSQGPPGSYGANVLTF.

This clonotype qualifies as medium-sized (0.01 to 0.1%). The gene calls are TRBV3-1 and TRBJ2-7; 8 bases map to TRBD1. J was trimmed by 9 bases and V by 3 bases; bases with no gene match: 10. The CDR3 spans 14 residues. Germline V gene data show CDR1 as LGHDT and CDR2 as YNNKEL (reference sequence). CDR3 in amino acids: CASSHPGQGRVQYF. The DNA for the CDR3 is TGTGCCAGCAGCCACCCAGGACAGGGACGAGTGCAGTACTTC.

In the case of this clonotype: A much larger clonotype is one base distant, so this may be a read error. CDR3 amino acids: CASSQDLGGGDGYTF. CDR3 DNA: TGCGCCAGCAGCCAAGATTTGGGCGGGGGAGATGGCTACACCTTC. The chain recombines TRBV4-3 with TRBJ1-2; D is possibly TRBD1 (5 bases). V lost 0 bases and J 6 bases, leaving 14 bases between the germline ends. CDR3 length: 15 amino acids. Germline V gene sequence: CDR1 LGHNA, CDR2 YSLEER.

The CDR3 DNA sequence: TGCAGCGTTGAAGAATACAATGAGCAGTTCTTC. This gives the protein CSVEEYNEQFF. The V call is TRBV29-1, the J call TRBJ2-1, with D hard to call. This CDR3 is 11 amino acids long. Germline V gene data show CDR1 as SQVTM and CDR2 as ANQGSEA. Trimming took 0 bases from V and 4 from J, leaving 1 base between them.

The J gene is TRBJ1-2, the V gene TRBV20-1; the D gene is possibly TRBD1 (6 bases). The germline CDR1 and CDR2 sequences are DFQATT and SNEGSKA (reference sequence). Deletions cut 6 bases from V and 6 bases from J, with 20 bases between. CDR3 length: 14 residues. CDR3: CSASRQGSSHGYTF. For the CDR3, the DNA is TGCAGTGCAAGTCGGCAGGGGTCGTCCCATGGCTACACCTTC.

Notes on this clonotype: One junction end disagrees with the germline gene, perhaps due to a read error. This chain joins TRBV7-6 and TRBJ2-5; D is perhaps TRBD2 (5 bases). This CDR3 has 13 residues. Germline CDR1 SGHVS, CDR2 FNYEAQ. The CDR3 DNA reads TGTGACAGCAGCTCGGGGTTCAAAGAGACCCAGTACTTC. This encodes CDSSSGFKETQYF. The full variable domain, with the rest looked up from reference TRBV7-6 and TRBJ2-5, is GAGVSQSPRYKVTKRGQDVALRCDPISGHVSLYWYRQALGQGPEFLTYFNYEAQQDKSGLPNDRFSAERPEGSISTLTIQRTEQRDSAMYRCDSSSGFKETQYFGPGTRLLVL.

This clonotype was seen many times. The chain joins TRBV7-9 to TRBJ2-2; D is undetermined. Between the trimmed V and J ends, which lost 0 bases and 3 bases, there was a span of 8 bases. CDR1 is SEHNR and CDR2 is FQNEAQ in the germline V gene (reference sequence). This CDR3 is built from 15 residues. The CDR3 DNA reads TGTGCCAGCAGCTTAGCGCGTTCCGACACCGGGGAGCTGTTTTTT. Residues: CASSLARSDTGELFF.

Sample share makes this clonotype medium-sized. CDR3 bases: TGTGCCAGCAGCCCCGAGGACAGGGCCTACGAGCAGTACTTC. Protein product: CASSPEDRAYEQYF. This chain connects TRBV9 to TRBJ2-7; 8 positions agree with TRBD1. J was trimmed by 2 bases and V by 4 bases; bases with no gene match: 5. The CDR3 is 14 amino acids. The germline V gene has CDR1 SGDLS and CDR2 YYNGEE. The full variable domain, completed using reference TRBV9 and TRBJ2-7, is DSGVTQTPKHLITATGQRVTLRCSPRSGDLSVYWYQQSLDQGLQFLIQYYNGEERAKGNILERFSAQQFPDLHSELNLSSLELGDSALYFCASSPEDRAYEQYFGPGTRLTVT.